This passage covers 4 T cell receptor beta chains from one sample sequenced in a study of cytomegalovirus exposure and HLA in healthy donors. PCR used 60 Vbeta primers and 13 Jbeta primers. The table came from immunoSEQ multiplex PCR; TCRdb's copy has only in-frame clones and leaves some out. Altogether 100,000 to 150,000 clones are present, 75% to 80% being singletons, with the ten largest covering around 5.8%. Sequences were obtained from PBMCs. These receptors all come from a woman aged 35 to 49 in good health and CMV-seronegative.

This clone has more than one count but fewer than ten. The chain is built from TRBV19 and TRBJ1-1, with D unclear. Germline V lookup: CDR1 LNHDA, CDR2 SQIVND (reference sequence). The germline V and J ends were trimmed by 6 bases and 11 bases, with 16 bases remaining between them. The CDR3 has 12 amino acids. CDR3 loop: CASSDRPGGAFF. As DNA, the CDR3 is TGTGCCAGTAGCGACCGACCGGGTGGTGCTTTCTTT. Complete variable domain (other parts from reference TRBV19 and TRBJ1-1): DGGITQSPKYLFRKEGQNVTLSCEQNLNHDAMYWYRQDPGQGLRLIYYSQIVNDFQKGDIAEGYSVSREKKESFPLTVTSAQKNPTAFYLCASSDRPGGAFFGQGTRLTVV.

In regard to this clone: The junction shows a germline mismatch at one end, possibly a read error. The chain combines TRBV11-2 with TRBJ2-4; D call uncertain. The CDR3 is 12 amino acids. In germline, CDR1 is SGHAT, CDR2 FQNNGV. The DNA of the CDR3 is TGTGCCAGCAGCTTAGGGGTCAACAGTCAGTACTTC. Its protein product is CASSLGVNSQYF.

Of note for this clone: A read error may account for a junction end that differs from germline. This chain uses TRBV7-7 with TRBJ2-1, with 8 positions matching TRBD1. The CDR3 spans 13 residues. The germline V gene has CDR1 SSHAT and CDR2 FNYEAQ (reference sequence). CDR3 sequence: CASSPGQGYEQFF. CDR3 nucleotides: TGTGCTAGCAGCCCTGGACAGGGCTATGAGCAGTTCTTC.

The CDR3 coding sequence is TGTGCCAGCAGTGAAGCTTGGGCTAGCGGGAGGAAAAACATTCAGTACTTC. Translation: CASSEAWASGRKNIQYF. The rearrangement links TRBV2 to TRBJ2-4; 11 positions match TRBD2. This CDR3 is built from 17 residues. Germline CDR1 and CDR2: SNHLY and FYNNEI. V gave up 0 bases and J gave up 4 bases; unmatched junction bases: 5.